This is a list of T cell receptor beta chains from one sample in a study of blood T cell repertoires in COVID-19. TCRdb's copy holds only in-frame clones and misses some; the assay was immunoSEQ multiplex PCR. The repertoire has 100,000 to 150,000 clones, 86% of them found once; the top ten carry 3.5% to 5%. Sequenced: peripheral blood. The receptors here all came from a man in his forties with acute or convalescent COVID-19. CDR3s include the opening cysteine and the closing phenylalanine or tryptophan. Each record gives: J gene, D gene, clone size, V gene, CDR3 DNA, CDR3 protein. The D gene is left open where the match is weak. The size of a clone is reported for some rows only, either as once, few or many, or as a class for expanded clones.

j_gene: TRBJ1-1
d_gene: .
abundance: .
v_gene: TRBV4-1
CDR3nt: TGCGCCAGTTCCCAAGGGGCAGGGTCCACTGAAGCTTTCTTT
CDR3aa: CASSQGAGSTEAFF

j_gene: TRBJ1-3
d_gene: .
abundance: .
v_gene: TRBV6-5
CDR3nt: TGTGCCAGCAGGGCGGGGGTCGGAAACACCATATATTTT
CDR3aa: CASRAGVGNTIYF

j_gene: TRBJ1-5
d_gene: .
abundance: .
v_gene: TRBV6-1
CDR3nt: TGTGCCAGCAGTGAGAGGCGTAGCAATCAGCCCCAGCATTTT
CDR3aa: CASSERRSNQPQHF

j_gene: TRBJ1-6
d_gene: .
abundance: few
v_gene: TRBV30
CDR3nt: TGTGCCTGGAGTGTACGTAGCTCCTATAATTCACCCCTCCACTTT
CDR3aa: CAWSVRSSYNSPLHF

j_gene: TRBJ2-1
d_gene: TRBD2
abundance: .
v_gene: TRBV5-6
CDR3nt: TGTGCCAGCAGCCTCTGGACTAGCGGGAGGCTTGAGCAGTTCTTC
CDR3aa: CASSLWTSGRLEQFF

j_gene: TRBJ2-1
d_gene: .
abundance: .
v_gene: TRBV25-1
CDR3nt: TGTGCCAGCGGTCGAACGGGTCCGTCCTACAATGAGCAGTTCTTC
CDR3aa: CASGRTGPSYNEQFF

j_gene: TRBJ1-1
d_gene: TRBD1
abundance: .
v_gene: TRBV10-2
CDR3nt: TGCCCCAGCAGTCGACAGGGGGCCATCGGGACGATGAACACTGAAGCTTTCTTT
CDR3aa: CPSSRQGAIGTMNTEAFF

j_gene: TRBJ2-4
d_gene: TRBD1
abundance: few
v_gene: TRBV5-6
CDR3nt: TGTGCCAGCAGTTGGGACAGGGGAGACATTCAGTACTTC
CDR3aa: CASSWDRGDIQYF

j_gene: TRBJ1-4
d_gene: .
abundance: .
v_gene: TRBV6-1
CDR3nt: TGTGCCAGCAGTGAAGAAGCCCGGGGAAAACTGTTTTTT
CDR3aa: CASSEEARGKLFF

j_gene: TRBJ1-5
d_gene: .
abundance: few
v_gene: TRBV19
CDR3nt: TGTGCCAGTAGTTCAACAGGGTGGAACAATCAGCCCCAGCATTTT
CDR3aa: CASSSTGWNNQPQHF

j_gene: TRBJ2-7
d_gene: .
abundance: .
v_gene: TRBV7-8
CDR3nt: TGTGCCAGCAGCTTCACGGGGGTATCCTACGAGCAGTACTTC
CDR3aa: CASSFTGVSYEQYF

j_gene: TRBJ1-2
d_gene: .
abundance: .
v_gene: TRBV3-1/TRBV3-2
CDR3nt: TGTGCCAGCAGCCAAGACCCCAGGCAACTTAACTATGGCTACACCTTC
CDR3aa: CASSQDPRQLNYGYTF

j_gene: TRBJ1-6
d_gene: .
abundance: .
v_gene: TRBV5-4
CDR3nt: TGTGCCAGCAGCATGGACATATCCTATAATTCACCCCTCCACTTT
CDR3aa: CASSMDISYNSPLHF

j_gene: TRBJ2-2
d_gene: TRBD2
abundance: .
v_gene: TRBV3-1/TRBV3-2
CDR3nt: TGTGCCAGCAGCCAAGTGGTTGAGCGGGATGGTGGCGGGGAGCTGTTTTTT
CDR3aa: CASSQVVERDGGGELFF

j_gene: TRBJ1-2
d_gene: .
abundance: .
v_gene: TRBV7-2
CDR3nt: TGTGCCAGCAGCTTAAACTCGCCCTATGGCTACACCTTC
CDR3aa: CASSLNSPYGYTF

j_gene: TRBJ1-4
d_gene: .
abundance: .
v_gene: TRBV6-4
CDR3nt: TGTGCCAGCAGCCAAGAAAGGGGACATGAACTGTTTTTT
CDR3aa: CASSQERGHELFF

j_gene: TRBJ1-2
d_gene: .
abundance: .
v_gene: TRBV9
CDR3nt: TGTGCCAGCAGCGTAGAGTCCAGGGGAAGCGGCTACACCTTC
CDR3aa: CASSVESRGSGYTF

j_gene: TRBJ1-3
d_gene: .
abundance: few
v_gene: TRBV3-1/TRBV3-2
CDR3nt: TGTGCCAGCAGCCCCCTAGATGGTAGGGGAAACACCATATATTTT
CDR3aa: CASSPLDGRGNTIYF

j_gene: TRBJ2-3
d_gene: TRBD1
abundance: .
v_gene: TRBV6-5
CDR3nt: TGTGCCACCAGGGGGCCAGATACGCAGTATTTT
CDR3aa: CATRGPDTQYF

j_gene: TRBJ2-3
d_gene: .
abundance: .
v_gene: TRBV4-2
CDR3nt: TGTGCCAGCAGCCAGGACTGGAATACGCAGTATTTT
CDR3aa: CASSQDWNTQYF

j_gene: TRBJ1-4
d_gene: TRBD1
abundance: few
v_gene: TRBV5-4
CDR3nt: TGTGCCAGCAGCTTGTCAGGGGGAGTGGATGAAAAACTGTTTTTT
CDR3aa: CASSLSGGVDEKLFF

j_gene: TRBJ2-5
d_gene: TRBD1
abundance: .
v_gene: TRBV29-1
CDR3nt: TGCAGCGTGGGGGGGGGACAGGGAGCAGGAGAGACCCAGTACTTC
CDR3aa: CSVGGGQGAGETQYF

j_gene: TRBJ2-2
d_gene: TRBD2
abundance: .
v_gene: TRBV27
CDR3nt: TGTGCCAGCACCCTCGGAGGACTAGCGGGAGTCGGCGGCGGGGAGCTGTTTTTT
CDR3aa: CASTLGGLAGVGGGELFF

j_gene: TRBJ2-2
d_gene: TRBD1
abundance: .
v_gene: TRBV5-1
CDR3nt: TGCGCCAGCAGCTTTAGAGTGACACAGGGGGCCGGGGAGCTGTTTTTT
CDR3aa: CASSFRVTQGAGELFF

j_gene: TRBJ1-1
d_gene: TRBD1
abundance: .
v_gene: TRBV12-3/TRBV12-4
CDR3nt: TGTGCCAGCAGTAACAGGGGTAGGGCTGAAGCTTTCTTT
CDR3aa: CASSNRGRAEAFF

j_gene: TRBJ2-5
d_gene: .
abundance: once
v_gene: TRBV29-1
CDR3nt: TGCAGCGTTGAAGAAGTAGACAATTACCAAGAGACCCAGTACTTC
CDR3aa: CSVEEVDNYQETQYF

j_gene: TRBJ1-5
d_gene: .
abundance: .
v_gene: TRBV5-8
CDR3nt: TGTGCCAGCAGACCCGTGACAGAAAATCAGCCCCAGCATTTT
CDR3aa: CASRPVTENQPQHF

j_gene: TRBJ2-2
d_gene: .
abundance: once
v_gene: TRBV11-2
CDR3nt: TGTGCCAGCAGCTTCCAGATCTCCGGGGAGCTGTTTTTT
CDR3aa: CASSFQISGELFF

j_gene: TRBJ2-5
d_gene: .
abundance: .
v_gene: TRBV4-1
CDR3nt: TGCGCCAGCAGTCACGGTCTCCCCACGCCGGGACAAATACAAGAGACCCAGTACTTC
CDR3aa: CASSHGLPTPGQIQETQYF

j_gene: TRBJ1-1
d_gene: .
abundance: .
v_gene: TRBV20-1
CDR3nt: TGCAGTGCCGCGCGGGGGACTGAAGCTTTCTTT
CDR3aa: CSAARGTEAFF

j_gene: TRBJ2-5
d_gene: .
abundance: once
v_gene: TRBV21-1
CDR3nt: TGTGCCAGCAGCGCTACCGGGACAGAAGAAGAGACCCAGTACTTC
CDR3aa: CASSATGTEEETQYF

j_gene: TRBJ2-3
d_gene: .
abundance: .
v_gene: TRBV6-5
CDR3nt: TGTGCCAGCACCCGCAGGGGGGAAGATACGCAGTATTTT
CDR3aa: CASTRRGEDTQYF

j_gene: TRBJ2-7
d_gene: TRBD2
abundance: .
v_gene: TRBV4-3
CDR3nt: TGCGCCAGCAGCCAACGGGCGGGGGGGCCTTACGAGCAGTACTTC
CDR3aa: CASSQRAGGPYEQYF

j_gene: TRBJ2-7
d_gene: .
abundance: .
v_gene: TRBV5-6
CDR3nt: TGTGCCAGCAGCCGAACAGGAACCCGGTACGAGCAGTACTTC
CDR3aa: CASSRTGTRYEQYF

j_gene: TRBJ1-1
d_gene: TRBD1
abundance: .
v_gene: TRBV2
CDR3nt: TGTGCCAGCAGTGCTCTGACAGGGGGCTTCACTGAAGCTTTCTTT
CDR3aa: CASSALTGGFTEAFF

j_gene: TRBJ2-1
d_gene: TRBD1
abundance: once
v_gene: TRBV9
CDR3nt: TGTGCCAGCAGCCCTCATACCGGGACAGAGTTCTTC
CDR3aa: CASSPHTGTEFF

j_gene: TRBJ2-1
d_gene: TRBD2
abundance: .
v_gene: TRBV5-1
CDR3nt: TGCGCCAGCAGCTGGAGCGGGGGCCACAATGAGCAGTTCTTC
CDR3aa: CASSWSGGHNEQFF

j_gene: TRBJ1-4
d_gene: .
abundance: .
v_gene: TRBV7-6
CDR3nt: TGTGCCAGCAGCTTAGTTCCAGGGGTAAATGAAAAACTGTTTTTT
CDR3aa: CASSLVPGVNEKLFF

j_gene: TRBJ1-2
d_gene: TRBD1
abundance: few
v_gene: TRBV5-6
CDR3nt: TGTGCCAGCAGCCGAGTAACGACAGGGGGGATCCCCTATGGCTACACCTTC
CDR3aa: CASSRVTTGGIPYGYTF

j_gene: TRBJ2-7
d_gene: .
abundance: .
v_gene: TRBV15
CDR3nt: TGTGCCACCAGTCGGGGTCAACGAACCGAGCAGTACTTC
CDR3aa: CATSRGQRTEQYF

j_gene: TRBJ2-1
d_gene: TRBD2
abundance: .
v_gene: TRBV5-4
CDR3nt: TGTGCCAGCAGCTTTGGGCTAGCGGGGGGTAGGAATGAGCAGTTCTTC
CDR3aa: CASSFGLAGGRNEQFF

j_gene: TRBJ2-1
d_gene: .
abundance: .
v_gene: TRBV7-7
CDR3nt: TGTGCTAGCAGCCTAAACAGGGCCAATGAGCAGTTCTTC
CDR3aa: CASSLNRANEQFF

j_gene: TRBJ2-7
d_gene: .
abundance: .
v_gene: TRBV6-1
CDR3nt: TGTGCCAGCAGTGAAGCTTGGGACATCGGCTACGAGCAGTACTTC
CDR3aa: CASSEAWDIGYEQYF

j_gene: TRBJ1-6
d_gene: .
abundance: .
v_gene: TRBV9
CDR3nt: TGTGCCAGCAGCCCCGAGGGTCTTCAGTCCCTCCACTTT
CDR3aa: CASSPEGLQSLHF

j_gene: TRBJ1-5
d_gene: .
abundance: .
v_gene: TRBV30
CDR3nt: TGTGCCTGGAGCGGGGGGGGAGATCAGCCCCAGCATTTT
CDR3aa: CAWSGGGDQPQHF

j_gene: TRBJ2-3
d_gene: .
abundance: .
v_gene: TRBV7-6
CDR3nt: TGTGCCAGCAGCTTCGGCGGGGGCGAGACAGATACGCAGTATTTT
CDR3aa: CASSFGGGETDTQYF

j_gene: TRBJ1-1
d_gene: TRBD1
abundance: few
v_gene: TRBV3-1/TRBV3-2
CDR3nt: TGTGCCAGCAAAGGGACAGCCATGAACACTGAAGCTTTCTTT
CDR3aa: CASKGTAMNTEAFF

j_gene: TRBJ2-2
d_gene: TRBD1
abundance: .
v_gene: TRBV7-2
CDR3nt: TGTGCCAGCAAAATCCTTCGGGTCCGCGACAGGGGTGCCACCGGGGAGCTGTTTTTT
CDR3aa: CASKILRVRDRGATGELFF

j_gene: TRBJ2-7
d_gene: .
abundance: .
v_gene: TRBV19
CDR3nt: TGTGCCAGTAGTGGGGCAGCCCACGAGCAGTACTTC
CDR3aa: CASSGAAHEQYF

j_gene: TRBJ2-3
d_gene: TRBD2
abundance: .
v_gene: TRBV5-1
CDR3nt: TGCGCCAGCAGCTTGGTGGCTAGCGGGGCCACAGATACGCAGTATTTT
CDR3aa: CASSLVASGATDTQYF

j_gene: TRBJ1-5
d_gene: .
abundance: once
v_gene: TRBV29-1
CDR3nt: TGCAGCGTTGGCGGGGAAGGGCAGCCCCAGCATTTT
CDR3aa: CSVGGEGQPQHF

j_gene: TRBJ1-1
d_gene: TRBD1
abundance: .
v_gene: TRBV6-2/TRBV6-3
CDR3nt: TGTGCCAGCAGTTATTCATTACAGGGGAAATGGAACACTGAAGCTTTCTTT
CDR3aa: CASSYSLQGKWNTEAFF

j_gene: TRBJ2-2
d_gene: TRBD2
abundance: .
v_gene: TRBV7-3
CDR3nt: TGTGCCAGCAGCTCGCTAGCGGGGGATGGGCTGTTTTTT
CDR3aa: CASSSLAGDGLFF

j_gene: TRBJ1-1
d_gene: .
abundance: .
v_gene: TRBV18
CDR3nt: TGTGCCAGCTCACCCGGACAGAACACTGAAGCTTTCTTT
CDR3aa: CASSPGQNTEAFF

j_gene: TRBJ1-1
d_gene: .
abundance: .
v_gene: TRBV11-2
CDR3nt: TGTGCCAGCAACAAGGGGTCCTCGACTGAAGCTTTCTTT
CDR3aa: CASNKGSSTEAFF